This entry features one TCR beta chain sequence. The roughly 17-31 mg bulk tissue piece was not sorted before simultaneous RNA and DNA extraction. Primary liver carcinomas in the patients were surgically resected. The data stem from a study of tumor-infiltrating lymphocytes in primary liver carcinoma. Germline V gene sequence: CDR1 SQVTM, CDR2 ANQGSEA. The CDR3 totals 12 residues. A constant-region primer served to make TCR beta cDNA from about 490 ng total RNA. Researchers made the TCR beta libraries by running three nested multiplex PCR rounds with slightly modified ARM-PCR. Each of the first two PCR rounds ran approximately 10 cycles with TRBV1-TRBV30 forward and C-beta reverse primers. TCRdb called the multiplex PCR reads again in MiXCR, with one record for every CDR3 protein. The sample shows over 40,000 distinct CDR3 sequences, 70% to 80% of them seen only once.

The chain joins TRBV29-1 to TRBJ1-1; D is uncertain. This receptor was taken from a man aged 40-49 years with primary liver carcinoma and hepatitis B virus infection. Sequenced: liver tumor tissue from sampling region 5. This sample's subset: tumor region T5, tumor centre. CDR3 nucleotide sequence: TGCGACGCCATCGGACTGGGGACTGAAGCTTTCTTT. It is translated as CDAIGLGTEAFF.